The subject of this entry is one TCR beta chain. Its antigen is not identified. The PCR had 60 Vbeta and 13 Jbeta primers. Sequenced by immunoSEQ multiplex PCR; TCRdb stores in-frame clones only, minus some. The sample includes approximately 100,000 clones, 60% to 85% seen only once; the top ten take roughly 3%. The sample originates from a study of cytomegalovirus exposure and HLA in healthy donors. Study-level points and caveats: It was taken for granted in presence/absence analyses that sequencing depth across donors was roughly uniform. CMV serostatus was the sole immune exposure data available. Association of a missense DCLRE1C variant with TCR beta V- and J-gene trimming was reported in a later analysis.

Donors were nominally healthy when sampled, though unrecorded immune exposures were likely. Germline CDR1 reads SGHAT; CDR2 reads FQNNGV. Trimming took 3 bases from V and 2 from J; bases not matched to a gene: 13. This CDR3 region has 18 residues. The origin of this receptor is a female donor in good health and CMV-seronegative. The sequenced material came from PBMCs. The V and J genes are TRBV11-2 and TRBJ2-3, with 8 positions matching TRBD2. The CDR3 protein is CASSFWAKGGGHTDTQYF. The CDR3 nucleotides read TGTGCCAGCAGCTTTTGGGCGAAAGGCGGGGGGCACACAGATACGCAGTATTTT.